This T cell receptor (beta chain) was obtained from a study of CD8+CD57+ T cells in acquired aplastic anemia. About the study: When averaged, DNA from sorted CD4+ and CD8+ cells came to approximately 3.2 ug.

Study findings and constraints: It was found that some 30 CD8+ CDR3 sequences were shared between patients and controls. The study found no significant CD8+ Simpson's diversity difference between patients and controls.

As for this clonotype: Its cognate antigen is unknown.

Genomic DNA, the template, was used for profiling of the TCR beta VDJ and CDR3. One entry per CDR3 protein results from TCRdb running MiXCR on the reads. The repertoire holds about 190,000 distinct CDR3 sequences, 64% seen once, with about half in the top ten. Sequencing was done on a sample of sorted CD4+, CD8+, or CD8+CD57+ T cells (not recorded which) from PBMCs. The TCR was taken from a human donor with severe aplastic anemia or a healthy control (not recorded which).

CDR3: CASSVVENTEAFF. The CDR3 DNA is TGTGCCAGCAGTGTGGTAGAGAACACTGAAGCTTTCTTT. The chain employs TRBV2 and TRBJ1-1; D unclear. CDR1 is SNHLY, CDR2 FYNNEI, per germline. The CDR3 is 13 residues long. V was clipped by 4 bases and J by 1 base, with 7 bases between them.